The clone carrying this TCR beta chain was detected a few times. Antigen unknown. Per sample, the assay covered roughly 10^5 TCR templates. Assay: immunoSEQ multiplex PCR; the TCRdb copy retains only in-frame clones and omits some. The top ten hold 0.65% to 0.9% of the sample, which has approximately 120,000 clones, about 90% seen once. The sample originates from a study of siplizumab effects on memory and regulatory T cells. General study results and limits: Naive versus memory phenotype went unassigned for roughly 75-97% of proliferating CD4+ or CD8+ clones. Apparently key alloresponse contributors, naive T cells also seemed more diverse than memory cells. The mapping of alloreactive clones to unstimulated subsets covered only a minor fraction of them.

This receptor was identified in a human donor in good health. Sequenced material: Tregs sorted from blood.

This CDR3 reads CASGRGPLNTEAFF. In nucleotides, the CDR3 is TGTGCCAGCGGGAGGGGGCCGCTTAACACTGAAGCTTTCTTT. V and J are TRBV2 and TRBJ1-1; 7 nucleotides agree with TRBD1. V shed 8 bases and J 2 bases; nucleotides not matched to a gene: 8. Germline V lookup: CDR1 SNHLY, CDR2 FYNNEI. The CDR3 loop spans 14 amino acids.